This T cell receptor beta chain was observed in a study of T cells in Graves' hyperthyroidism and ophthalmopathy. A remark on this clonotype: Its cognate antigen is unknown.

RNA transcripts served as the template for amplifying TCR beta CDR3 regions. The TCR CDR3 was amplified in a first-round RT-PCR using the HTBI primer set. TCRdb re-called the multiplex PCR reads with MiXCR, one entry per CDR3 protein. The sample has about 300,000 distinct CDR3 sequences, around 20% seen once. Ophthalmopathy patients showed a Clinical Activity Score of at least 3, NOSPECS grade of at least 4 and duration under 3 months. Exclusion criteria comprised uncontrolled infection, other autoimmune disease, pregnancy or lactation. This sample holds PBMCs from less than 11 ml fresh peripheral blood. General observations from the study: Most thyroid-expanded clonotypes above 0.001 were also found in blood.

V lost 9 bases to trimming and J lost 7 bases; unmatched junction nucleotides: 5. The CDR3 has 13 residues. Germline V gene data show CDR1 as LNHDA and CDR2 as SQIVND (reference sequence). The J gene is TRBJ1-6, the V gene TRBV19, with TRBD1 matching over 8 bases. This sequence originates from a man between 45 and 60 years old with Graves' ophthalmopathy. The sequenced sample was blood. The CDR3 sequence: CASSTGENSPLHF. For the CDR3, the DNA is TGTGCCAGCTCGACAGGGGAGAATTCACCCCTCCACTTT.